The clone carrying this TCR beta chain was observed many times. Using unique molecular identifiers, the investigators prepared the TCRbeta library. TCRdb ran MiXCR on the PCR reads and lists one entry per CDR3 protein. The data contain about 72,000 distinct CDR3 sequences, 6% to 8% of them singletons. These data originate in a study of T-cell reconstitution after alpha-beta-depleted transplantation in children. V lost 6 bases to trimming and J lost 7 bases; unmatched junction nucleotides: 5. CDR1 is MNHEY and CDR2 is SVGAGI in the germline V gene. This CDR3 has 12 residues. This TCR derives from a human donor who donated a stem cell graft to a child with acute lymphoblastic leukemia. The chain couples TRBV6-5 to TRBJ2-7, with TRBD1 matching 8 bases. The sequencing here drew on PBMCs from the stem cell graft donor, taken from the stem cell graft. CDR3 coding DNA: TGTGCCAGCAGACGGACAGGGCGGGAGCAGTACTTC. The encoded protein is CASRRTGREQYF.